This entry lists 23 T cell receptor beta chains sequenced from one sample in a study of molecular identifiers for immune sequencing clone quantification. TCRdb called the PCR reads again in MiXCR, with one record for every CDR3 protein. The sample holds around 82,000 distinct CDR3 sequences, under 20% seen once. The specimen sequenced was naive CD8+ T cells from blood, with Jurkat cell RNA spiked in. The subset here: FACS-sorted CD8+CD4-CCR7+CD45RA+ naive T cells. Source of these receptors: a human donor in good health. Some libraries in this study had Jurkat cell RNA spiked in.

This clonotype was seen repeatedly, ten times or more. As the CDR3 is not closed by the conserved phenylalanine or tryptophan, this likely results from a read error. The limits of the CDR3 on the DNA are not certain, so only TCRdb's listed CDR3 is given. This sequence joins TRBV13 and TRBJ2-1; the D call TRBD2 from the table was never checked on the DNA. The CDR3 is 14 amino acids in total, end residues counted. Germline loops: CDR1 PRHDT, CDR2 FYEKMQ (reference sequence). CDR3 region: CASSPQSVLAGPQV.

This clonotype came up many times. The J gene is TRBJ1-1, the V gene TRBV18; D unresolved. V was pared by 0 bases and J by 6 bases, with 8 bases between. The CDR3 has 13 residues. In germline, CDR1 is KGHSH, CDR2 LQKENI. Here the CDR3 DNA reads TGTGCCAGCTCACCACCGGCAGGAGCTGAAGCTTTCTTT. Its protein is CASSPPAGAEAFF.

This clonotype came up many times. The CDR3 reads CASSSGTSGATTDTQYF. CDR3 bases: TGTGCCAGCAGTAGCGGGACTAGCGGGGCCACCACAGATACGCAGTATTTT. The chain joins TRBV12-3 or TRBV12-4 to TRBJ2-3; TRBD2 matches 13 bases. Trimming at V came to 5 bases and at J to 2 bases, leaving 7 bases not matched to a gene. The CDR3 contains 17 residues.

This chain joins TRBV4-3 and TRBJ2-7; tentatively, D is TRBD1 (5 bases). Germline V CDR1 and CDR2: LGHNA, YSLEER. The CDR3 runs 15 residues. V gave up 3 bases and J gave up 0 bases, with 12 bases separating them. The CDR3 spells CASSQTDSSSYEQYF. CDR3 bases: TGCGCCAGCAGCCAGACCGACAGCAGCTCCTACGAGCAGTACTTC.

The V call is TRBV29-1, the J call TRBJ1-2; a possible D gene is TRBD1 (6 bases). With 5 bases removed from V and 1 base from J, the gap between germline ends came to 17 bases. The CDR3 has 15 amino acids. Germline assignment: CDR1 SQVTM and CDR2 ANQGSEA. CDR3 sequence reads: CSVRPGEGVNYGYTF. CDR3 bases: TGCAGCGTTCGGCCAGGGGAGGGAGTTAACTATGGCTACACCTTC.

In the case of this clonotype: A much larger clone lies one base from this, so it may be a read error. This chain links TRBV5-1 with TRBJ2-7; no definite D call. The CDR3 spans 12 residues. Germline CDR1 is SGHRS and CDR2 is YFSETQ. CDR3 sequence reads: CASRLETYEQYF. The CDR3 DNA reads as TGCGCCAGCAGATTGGAGACGTACGAGCAGTACTTC.

As for this clonotype: A clone one base away is much larger, so this may be a read error. The chain combines TRBV4-3 with TRBJ2-4, with a tentative D call TRBD2 (5 bases). The CDR3 covers 14 residues. Germline V CDR1 and CDR2: LGHNA, YSLEER. CDR3 loop: CASGHGRGKNIQYF. The CDR3 DNA is TGCGCCAGCGGCCATGGCCGGGGCAAAAACATTCAGTACTTC.

This clonotype was seen at least ten times. The chain employs TRBV9 and TRBJ1-3; D call uncertain. This CDR3 spans 15 amino acids. CDR1 is SGDLS, CDR2 YYNGEE, per germline. With 3 bases removed from V and 2 bases from J, the gap between germline ends came to 12 bases. The CDR3 loop reads CASSDGYGTGNTIYF. The CDR3 DNA is TGTGCCAGCAGCGATGGGTACGGTACTGGAAACACCATATATTTT.

The chain carries TRBV4-3 and TRBJ2-3; 11 nucleotides align to TRBD2. V lost 0 bases, J lost 4 bases, and 9 bases stayed unmatched. Germline V gives CDR1 LGHNA, CDR2 YSLEER. This CDR3 contains 18 residues. The CDR3 DNA reads TGCGCCAGCAGCCAAGACGGGTGTAGCGGGAGGGTTGCAGATACGCAGTATTTT. It specifies CASSQDGCSGRVADTQYF.

This clonotype was counted a few times. Possible read error: a much larger clone is one base away. The chain has TRBV12-3 or TRBV12-4 and TRBJ2-2; D is unclear. The CDR3 extends over 13 amino acids. This CDR3 reads CTSSLANTGELFF. The CDR3 DNA reads as TGTACCAGCAGTCTCGCGAACACCGGGGAGCTGTTTTTT.

This clonotype was detected many times. In DNA form, the CDR3 reads TGTGCCAGCAGTTTCGGACTAGCGGGTCTCCAAGAGACCCAGTACTTC. Translating it yields CASSFGLAGLQETQYF. The gene calls are TRBV27 and TRBJ2-5; 11 bases are a match to TRBD2. The CDR3 is made up of 16 amino acids. In germline, CDR1 is MNHEY, CDR2 SMNVEV (reference sequence). V gave up 3 bases and J gave up 1 base; unmatched junction bases: 4.

In this sample, this clonotype turned up many times. V gene TRBV20-1 combines with J gene TRBJ2-7; 14 nucleotides align to TRBD2. Losses at the gene ends were 2 bases for V and 4 bases for J; bases not matched to a gene: 7. The CDR3 has 16 residues. Germline V gene lookup returns CDR1 DFQATT and CDR2 SNEGSKA (reference sequence). The CDR3 loop reads CSARRLAGGRGYEQYF. CDR3 bases: TGCAGTGCTAGAAGACTAGCGGGGGGGCGGGGGTACGAGCAGTACTTC.

This clonotype was recorded many times. This sequence joins TRBV27 and TRBJ2-2; TRBD2 matches at 10 bases. The CDR3 extends over 18 amino acids. Germline lookup yields CDR1 MNHEY and CDR2 SMNVEV (reference sequence). V trimming: 6 bases; J trimming: 3 bases; junction bases outside the gene matches: 13. CDR3: CASSRLKAGGPDTGELFF. The CDR3 DNA follows: TGTGCCAGCAGCCGGCTCAAAGCGGGAGGGCCCGACACCGGGGAGCTGTTTTTT.

This clonotype was recorded at least ten times. This chain links TRBV19 with TRBJ2-2, with D perhaps being TRBD1 or TRBD2 (7 bases each). V was clipped by 0 bases and J by 2 bases, with 13 bases between them. Germline V gives CDR1 LNHDA, CDR2 SQIVND (reference sequence). The CDR3 runs 17 residues. The CDR3 loop reads CASSIDAGDSNTGELFF. Here the CDR3 DNA reads TGTGCCAGTAGTATAGATGCGGGGGACAGTAACACCGGGGAGCTGTTTTTT.

Ten or more counts support this clonotype. The chain is built from TRBV27 and TRBJ2-5; D may be TRBD1 (6 bases). This CDR3 comprises 14 residues. Deletions cut 4 bases from V and 2 bases from J, with 11 bases between. The germline CDR1 and CDR2 sequences are MNHEY and SMNVEV (reference sequence). The CDR3 DNA follows: TGTGCCAGCAGTTACCAGGGGAGACAAGAGACCCAGTACTTC. Translating it yields CASSYQGRQETQYF.

With respect to this clonotype: The missing conserved phenylalanine or tryptophan at the end of this CDR3 makes a read error likely. The chain employs TRBV11-2 and TRBJ2-3; D gene ambiguous. The ends were cut back, 2 bases at V and 0 bases at J, with 33 bases in the middle. The CDR3 runs to 23 residues. CDR1 and CDR2 from the germline V gene are SGHAT and FQNNGV. DNA for the CDR3: TGTGCCAGCAGCTTACCATCGATTATGGGCATTCTCTCACCCCACCTAAGCACAGATACGCAGTATCTT. The encoded protein is CASSLPSIMGILSPHLSTDTQYL.

This clonotype was counted at least ten times. This chain joins TRBV6-2 or TRBV6-3 and TRBJ1-5; TRBD1 matches 7 bases. The CDR3 is 13 residues long. The germline CDR1 and CDR2 sequences are MNHEY and SVGEGT. V shed 8 bases, J shed 4 bases, and the junction held 5 bases outside the gene matches. CDR3 region: CASRDSFNQPQHF. DNA of the CDR3: TGTGCCAGCCGGGACAGCTTTAATCAGCCCCAGCATTTT.

This clonotype has ten or more counts. The chain links TRBV10-1 to TRBJ2-4; TRBD1 agrees at 9 bases. The CDR3 sequence is 12 residues long. The J segment lost 6 bases and the V segment lost 10 bases, leaving 4 bases of the junction unmatched. The germline gives CDR1 WNHNN, CDR2 SYGVQD (reference sequence). The CDR3 DNA reads as TGCGCCAACCCGGGACAGGGAAACATTCAGTACTTC. As protein: CANPGQGNIQYF.

This clonotype was observed at least ten times. The chain links TRBV19 to TRBJ2-2; D may correspond to TRBD1 or TRBD2 (5 bases each). Germline V gives CDR1 LNHDA, CDR2 SQIVND (reference sequence). V was cut by 1 base and J by 6 bases, with 12 bases left in between. This CDR3 has 15 amino acids. CDR3 in DNA: TGTGCCAGTAGTATAGGAGGGGAAAGACCCGGGGAGCTGTTTTTT. It specifies CASSIGGERPGELFF.

This clonotype was recorded at least ten times. V is TRBV19 and J is TRBJ2-3; 14 bases fit TRBD2. CDR1 and CDR2 from the germline V gene are LNHDA and SQIVND (reference sequence). There are 14 residues in the CDR3. After removal of 10 bases from V and 4 bases from J, the junction contained 4 bases not matched to a gene. CDR3 nucleotides: TGTGCCACCCAGACTAGCGGGGGGGCAGATACGCAGTATTTT. This translates into CATQTSGGADTQYF.

A note on this clonotype: This clone may be a read error of a much larger clone one base away. The genes are TRBV27 and TRBJ1-1; a possible D gene is TRBD1 (5 bases). In germline, CDR1 is MNHEY, CDR2 SMNVEV (reference sequence). CDR3 size: 14 residues. The CDR3 loop is CASSLTGGRAEASF. The CDR3 bases are TGTGCCAGCAGTTTAACGGGGGGGAGGGCTGAAGCTTCCTTT.

This clonotype was detected ten times or more. The chain employs TRBV3-1 and TRBJ2-7, with TRBD1 as a possible D gene (5 bases). Looked up from germline, CDR1 is LGHDT and CDR2 is YNNKEL (reference sequence). The V end was cut by 0 bases, the J end by 2 bases, with 5 bases between. This CDR3 comprises 13 residues. In DNA, the CDR3 is TGTGCCAGCAGCCAAGAAGGGGCCTACGAGCAGTACTTC. It yields the protein CASSQEGAYEQYF.

At least ten counts were recorded for this clonotype. The J gene is TRBJ2-7, the V gene TRBV20-1; no firm D call. The V end was cut by 0 bases, the J end by 2 bases, with 11 bases between. The length of the CDR3 is 14 residues. Per germline, CDR1 DFQATT and CDR2 SNEGSKA (reference sequence). The CDR3 sequence is CSARDIRVAYEQYF. CDR3 bases: TGCAGTGCTAGAGATATCCGAGTCGCCTACGAGCAGTACTTC.